This TCR beta chain was sequenced for a study of CD8 T cells in acute hepatitis C reinfection (dated by TCRdb to the early 2020s). At the level of the whole study: The TCRbeta repertoire of CD8+ T cells specific for the HCV NS3-1073 epitope was profiled during acute infection and after viral clearance. Paired acute and follow-up samples were contributed by four spontaneous resolvers. On the study overall, not on this receptor specifically: It was rare for CDR3 sequences to be shared with other epitopes, and exact matching may have been limited by differing sequencing approaches. No follow-up repertoires were available for chronically infected subjects, since NS3-1073 specific cells were too rare to be sorted. High diversity was observed in NS3-1073 specific repertoires, and no significant differences in diversity were found between acute resolver, follow-up resolver and acute chronic samples. Because bulk sequencing covered only the TCRbeta chain, the alphabeta pairing of public clonotypes could not be determined. Regardless of outcome, roughly 12 public clonotypes were found, and one public clonotype used V04-02/J02-02. All groups preferentially used the TRBV04 and TRBV06 gene families, and overrepresentation in the naive pool did not explain this preferential usage.

The time point label, read with the paper, signifies: naive CD8 control sorted from an acute-time-point sample. Enrolled in the Montreal Hepatitis C Cohort (HEPCO) in Canada, the donors were people who inject drugs, and these donors were followed every 3 months. A positive HCV RNA or antibody test that followed a negative test within the previous 24 weeks was the definition used for acute primary HCV infection. Cells were surface stained with CD3, CD8 and CD45RO antibodies, and an aqua fixable dye was used to exclude dead cells. 8 or 9 spontaneous resolvers, defined by HCV RNA clearance within 24 weeks, were included in the cohort. Once thawed from cryostorage, peripheral blood mononuclear cells underwent negative selection via the MACS CD8+ T cell Isolation Kit to obtain CD8+ T cells. Sorting of the cells was done on a BD FACSAria II cell sorter. Remarks on this clone: Its antigen is unknown. No base quality information exists; no much larger clone differs at one position.

From the cysteine up to the phenylalanine, the CDR3 has a length of 14 residues. The retained sequence is limited to the CDR3, 42 bases, with the frame set at the first base. The germline V gene provides CDR1 MNHEY and CDR2 SVGAGI. Between the V and J ends, shortened by 0 bases and 4 bases respectively, the junction contains 7 bases. Genomic DNA was extracted from FACS-sorted cells, and TCRbeta chains were sequenced through the commercial immunoSEQ service. On the study's bioinformatics: ImmunoSEQ Analyzer software v3.0 and R v3.5.1 were the tools used to analyze the repertoire data. Only productive rearrangements were analyzed, because any sequences with stop codons or out-of-frame rearrangements were filtered out. Simpson diversity, Shannon entropy, CDR3 length and nucleotide addition metrics were obtained from the sequencing provider. Based on frequency, clonotypes were placed into dominant, sub-dominant, low or lowest abundance groups, and clonotypes under 0.1% were left out of most analyses. A CDR3 amino acid clonotype was designated public if detected in at least two subjects at a cumulative frequency of at least 0.5%. Sourced from immuneACCESS, this table was stored by TCRdb with only in-frame sequences that have V and J called. A share of the clones is absent; for the studies checked, an unresolved V gene accounts for under half, and the remainder has no known explanation. D and trimming come from the DNA, and the V and J calls and clone size come from that table. For this sample the table gives 30,000 to 45,000 clones, of which 70% to 90% were detected only once. The ten largest clones represent roughly 11% of the sample.

The chain uses TRBV6-5 and TRBJ1-5; possibly the D gene is TRBD1, per 6 matching bases. Specimen: naive CD8+ T cells from PBMCs. In light of the paper, this sample's cell subset or site label describes: sorted total naive CD45RO-negative CD8+ T cells. This receptor was obtained from a woman aged 18-30 years who spontaneously cleared hepatitis C infection. The CDR3 reads as follows: CASSYSRGNQPQHF. The nucleotide sequence is TGTGCCAGCAGTTACTCCAGGGGTAATCAGCCCCAGCATTTT.